Each of the 3 T cell receptor beta chains below was sequenced from the same sample in a study of tissue T cells after allogeneic stem cell transplantation. Profiling relied on immunoSEQ multiplex PCR, and the TCRdb table lists in-frame clones only, not all of them. The repertoire consists of over a thousand clones, with approximately 83% occurring once and the leading ten covering approximately 5%. The sample here was esophageal tissue, taken at autopsy. Receptors originate from a male patient aged 40 to 69 with steroid-refractory graft-versus-host disease after an allogeneic stem cell transplant. Some T cells may possibly be graft donor cells.

This clone showed up just a few times. This chain links TRBV7-8 with TRBJ2-7; a possible D gene is TRBD1 (6 bases). The ends were cut back, 2 bases at V and 4 bases at J, with 21 bases in the middle. The germline V gene has CDR1 SGHVS and CDR2 FQNEAQ. The length of the CDR3 is 17 residues. The CDR3 nucleotides read TGTGCCAGCAGCTTATCCTTCGGACAGACCCACCCTTACGAGCAGTACTTC. Amino acid sequence: CASSLSFGQTHPYEQYF. The variable domain in full, with the rest retrieved from reference TRBV7-8 and TRBJ2-7, is GAGVSQSPRYKVAKRGQDVALRCDPISGHVSLFWYQQALGQGPEFLTYFQNEAQLDKSGLPSDRFFAERPEGSVSTLKIQRTQQEDSAVYLCASSLSFGQTHPYEQYFGPGTRLTVT.

In this sample, this clone turned up once. J is TRBJ2-5 and V is TRBV21-1; TRBD2 is the table's D call and was not checked against the DNA. TRBV21-1 is a listed pseudogene. The CDR3 has 16 amino acids. CDR3 region: CASSKSPSGVQETQYF. In DNA form, the CDR3 reads TGTGCCAGCAGCAAATCTCCTAGCGGGGTACAAGAGACCCAGTACTTC.

The chain is built from TRBV11-2 and TRBJ1-5; D is ambiguous. The CDR3 loop spans 15 amino acids. Germline V gene sequence: CDR1 SGHAT, CDR2 FQNNGV. Trimming stripped 5 bases from V and 3 bases from J, with 14 bases between. The CDR3, as DNA: TGTGCCAGCAGCCCCCCAGGCACCATCAATCAGCCCCAGCATTTT. It translates to CASSPPGTINQPQHF.